The clone carrying this T cell receptor (beta chain) showed up just a few times. What it recognizes is unknown. The data are from a study of blood T cells in healthy people across ages. Study summary: For every two T cells, template switching captured about one barcoded beta molecule.

Study-wide findings and caveats: Investigators treated diversity estimates from one million T cells as underestimates. Naive CD4+ cell counts and diversity both ran higher in long-lived than in aged donors.

Combining a sample-barcoded 5' primer with a J-beta primer mix, a second PCR ran for roughly 7 to 11 cycles. A minimum of 2.5 million CDR3-containing paired-end reads was obtained for each sample. TCRdb itself ran the 5' RACE reads through MiXCR, one entry per CDR3 protein. Here the sample spans about 1,500,000 distinct CDR3 sequences, 28% being singletons. This CDR3 has 15 residues. Germline values: CDR1 MNHEY, CDR2 SVGEGT. Input material: blood. This TCR was sampled from a woman in her twenties or thirties in good health. V usage is TRBV6-2 or TRBV6-3 and J usage is TRBJ2-7, with D perhaps matching TRBD1 or TRBD2 (5 bases each). The CDR3 loop is CAGSSKSGPTYEQYF. DNA for the CDR3: TGTGCTGGCAGTTCAAAATCGGGACCCACCTACGAGCAGTACTTC.